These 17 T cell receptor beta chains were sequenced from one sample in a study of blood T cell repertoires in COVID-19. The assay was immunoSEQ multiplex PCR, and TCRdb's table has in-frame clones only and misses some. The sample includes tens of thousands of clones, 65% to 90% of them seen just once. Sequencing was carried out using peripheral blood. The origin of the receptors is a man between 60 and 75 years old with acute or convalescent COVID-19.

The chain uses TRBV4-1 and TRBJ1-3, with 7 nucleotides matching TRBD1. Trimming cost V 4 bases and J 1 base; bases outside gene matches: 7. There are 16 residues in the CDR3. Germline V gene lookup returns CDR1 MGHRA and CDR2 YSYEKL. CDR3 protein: CASSPNRGGSGNTIYF. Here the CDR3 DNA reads TGCGCCAGCAGCCCCAACAGGGGAGGATCTGGAAACACCATATATTTT.

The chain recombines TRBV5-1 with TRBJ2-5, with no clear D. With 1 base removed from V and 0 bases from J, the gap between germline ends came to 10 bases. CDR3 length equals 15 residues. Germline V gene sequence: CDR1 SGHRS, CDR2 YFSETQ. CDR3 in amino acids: CASSLWATYQETQYF. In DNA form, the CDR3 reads TGCGCCAGCAGCTTGTGGGCCACGTACCAAGAGACCCAGTACTTC.

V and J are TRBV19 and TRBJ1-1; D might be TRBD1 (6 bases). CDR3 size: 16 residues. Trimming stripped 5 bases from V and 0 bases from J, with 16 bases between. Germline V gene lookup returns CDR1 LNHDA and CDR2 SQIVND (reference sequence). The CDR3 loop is CASSLPGQILNTEAFF. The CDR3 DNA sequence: TGTGCCAGTAGTCTCCCGGGACAAATTCTGAACACTGAAGCTTTCTTT.

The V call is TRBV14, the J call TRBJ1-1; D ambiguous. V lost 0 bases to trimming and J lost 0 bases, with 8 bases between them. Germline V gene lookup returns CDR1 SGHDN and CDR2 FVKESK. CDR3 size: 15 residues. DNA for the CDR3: TGTGCCAGCAGCCAAGAAGTGGCGGTGAACACTGAAGCTTTCTTT. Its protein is CASSQEVAVNTEAFF.

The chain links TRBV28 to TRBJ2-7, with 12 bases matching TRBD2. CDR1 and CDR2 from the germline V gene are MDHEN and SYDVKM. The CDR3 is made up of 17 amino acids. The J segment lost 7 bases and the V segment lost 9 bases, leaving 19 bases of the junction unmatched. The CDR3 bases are TGTGCCAGGGGGCGGGGGACTAGCGGGCCGCACGGCCATGAGCAGTACTTC. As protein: CARGRGTSGPHGHEQYF.

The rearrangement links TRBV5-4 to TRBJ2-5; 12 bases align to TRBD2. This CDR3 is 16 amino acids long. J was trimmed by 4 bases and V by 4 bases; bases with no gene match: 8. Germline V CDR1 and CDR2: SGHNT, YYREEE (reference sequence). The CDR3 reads CASSQTSGRSLETQYF. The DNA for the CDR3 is TGTGCCAGCAGCCAAACTAGCGGGAGGAGTTTAGAGACCCAGTACTTC. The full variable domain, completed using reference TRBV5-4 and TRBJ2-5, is ETGVTQSPTHLIKTRGQQVTLRCSSQSGHNTVSWYQQALGQGPQFIFQYYREEENGRGNFPPRFSGLQFPNYSSELNVNALELDDSALYLCASSQTSGRSLETQYFGPGTRLLVL.

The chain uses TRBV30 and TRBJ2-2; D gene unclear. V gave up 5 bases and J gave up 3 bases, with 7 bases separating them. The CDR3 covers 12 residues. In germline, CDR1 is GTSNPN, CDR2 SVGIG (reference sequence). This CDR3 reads CAWDEDTGELFF. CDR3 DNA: TGTGCCTGGGACGAGGACACCGGGGAGCTGTTTTTT. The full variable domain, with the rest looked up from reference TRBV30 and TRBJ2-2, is SQTIHQWPATLVQPVGSPLSLECTVEGTSNPNLYWYRQAAGRGLQLLFYSVGIGQISSEVPQNLSASRPQDRQFILSSKKLLLSDSGFYLCAWDEDTGELFFGEGSRLTVL.

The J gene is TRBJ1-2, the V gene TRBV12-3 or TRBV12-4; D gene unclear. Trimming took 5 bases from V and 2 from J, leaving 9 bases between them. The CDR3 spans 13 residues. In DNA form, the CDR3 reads TGTGCCAGCAGTCTTCACGGGAACTATGGCTACACCTTC. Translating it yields CASSLHGNYGYTF.

DNA of the CDR3: TGTGCTACTCGGTTAGGTCCAGGGGGCACTGAAGCTTTCTTT. Amino acid sequence: CATRLGPGGTEAFF. The chain carries TRBV12-5 and TRBJ1-1; 7 nucleotides line up with TRBD1. CDR3 size: 14 residues. Germline CDR1 and CDR2: LGHNT and FRNRAP. After removal of 10 bases from V and 4 bases from J, the junction contained 12 bases not matched to a gene.

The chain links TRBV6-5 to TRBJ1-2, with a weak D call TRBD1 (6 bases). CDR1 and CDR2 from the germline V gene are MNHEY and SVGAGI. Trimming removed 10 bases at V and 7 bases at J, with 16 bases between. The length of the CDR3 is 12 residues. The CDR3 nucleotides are TGTGCCACCGTAACGACAGGAGGTGGCTACACCTTC. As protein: CATVTTGGGYTF.

For the CDR3, the DNA is TGTGCCTGGACAGGGGCTGATAATTCACCCCTCCACTTT. Encoded protein: CAWTGADNSPLHF. This chain links TRBV30 with TRBJ1-6; TRBD1 is a possible D gene (6 bases). The V gene lost 4 bases and the J gene lost 5 bases, with 9 bases spanning the gap. This CDR3 spans 13 amino acids. In germline, CDR1 is GTSNPN, CDR2 SVGIG (reference sequence).

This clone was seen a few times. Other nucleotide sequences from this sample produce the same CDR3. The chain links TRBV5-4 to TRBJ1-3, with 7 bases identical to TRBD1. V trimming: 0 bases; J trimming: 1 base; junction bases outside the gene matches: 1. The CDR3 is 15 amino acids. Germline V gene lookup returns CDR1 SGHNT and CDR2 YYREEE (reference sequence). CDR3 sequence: CASSLEGASGNTIYF. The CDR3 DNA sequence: TGTGCCAGCAGCTTGGAGGGGGCGTCTGGAAACACCATATATTTT.

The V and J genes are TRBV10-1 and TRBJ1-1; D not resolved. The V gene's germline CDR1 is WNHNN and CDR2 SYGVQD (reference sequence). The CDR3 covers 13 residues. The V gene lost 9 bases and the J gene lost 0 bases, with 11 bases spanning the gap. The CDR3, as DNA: TGCGCCAGTTCGCAAACAGTGAACACTGAAGCTTTCTTT. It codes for CASSQTVNTEAFF.

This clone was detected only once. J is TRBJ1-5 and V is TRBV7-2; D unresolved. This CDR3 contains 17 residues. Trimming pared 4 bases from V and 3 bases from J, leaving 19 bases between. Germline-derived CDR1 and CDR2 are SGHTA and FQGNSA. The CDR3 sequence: CASSSRAGGFNNQPQHF. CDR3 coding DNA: TGTGCCAGCAGCTCGAGGGCTGGAGGGTTCAACAATCAGCCCCAGCATTTT.

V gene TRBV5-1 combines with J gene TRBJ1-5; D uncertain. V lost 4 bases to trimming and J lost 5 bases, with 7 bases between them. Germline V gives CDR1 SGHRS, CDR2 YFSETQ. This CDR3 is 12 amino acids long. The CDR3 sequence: CASSLPDQPQHF. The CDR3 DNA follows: TGCGCCAGCAGCCTCCCCGATCAGCCCCAGCATTTT.

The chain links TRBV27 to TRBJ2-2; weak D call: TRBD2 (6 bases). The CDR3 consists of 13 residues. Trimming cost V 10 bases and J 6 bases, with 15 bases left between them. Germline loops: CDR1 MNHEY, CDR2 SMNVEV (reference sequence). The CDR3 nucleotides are TGTGCCACCGCGGCTAGCGCCGCCGGGGAGCTGTTTTTT. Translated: CATAASAAGELFF.

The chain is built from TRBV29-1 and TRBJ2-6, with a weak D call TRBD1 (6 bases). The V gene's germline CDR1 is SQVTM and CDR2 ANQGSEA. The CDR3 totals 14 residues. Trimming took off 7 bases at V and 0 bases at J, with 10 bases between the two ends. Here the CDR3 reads CSAWTVSGANVLTF. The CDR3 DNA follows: TGCAGCGCCTGGACAGTCTCTGGGGCCAACGTCCTGACTTTC.